This TCR beta chain stems from a study of blood T cell repertoires in COVID-19. Study in general: Samples representing acute and convalescent COVID-19 were sourced from the United States, Italy and Spain.

Participants had their cohort set by participant-reported clinical history. The table lists this clone with a count of one. This CDR3 has 15 residues. V gave up 5 bases and J gave up 5 bases; unmatched junction bases: 6. From germline, CDR1 is SEHNR and CDR2 FQNEAQ (reference sequence). The authors' processing: Amplification of reference gene primers was used by the study to estimate nucleated cell counts. This table comes from immunoSEQ multiplex PCR, and its TCRdb copy is limited to in-frame clones, with some not included. Clonal size and the V and J genes are those of that table, whereas D and trimming came from the DNA. Among some 510,000 clones listed, approximately 88% were seen once.

This TCR came from a woman between 35 and 50 years old who had recovered from COVID-19. The genes are TRBV7-9 and TRBJ1-2, with 12 bases fitting TRBD1. The material sequenced was PBMCs or T cells enriched from blood (not recorded which). The CDR3 nucleotides are TGTGCCAGCAGCATCCGGGACAGGGGGCGGTATGGCTACACCTTC. It codes for CASSIRDRGRYGYTF.